A selection of T cell receptor beta chains follows, all from one sample in a study of Ad26.COV2.S vaccination and SARS-CoV-2 variants. Clones were sequenced by immunoSEQ multiplex PCR, and TCRdb holds only the in-frame ones, with some missing. The table includes about 350,000 clones, about 92% detected once. The input for sequencing was peripheral blood, taken after recovery from COVID-19. These receptors were collected from a human donor who had recovered from COVID-19. CDR3s include the opening cysteine and the closing phenylalanine or tryptophan. A D gene is named only where the DNA matches it firmly. Expanded clones get a size class; other rows say once, few or many, or leave the size out.

j_gene	d_gene	v_gene	abundance	len	CDR3nt	CDR3aa
TRBJ2-1	TRBD1	TRBV15	-	13	TGTGCCACCAGCAGAGACGGACAGGGAAGGCAGTTCTTC	CATSRDGQGRQFF
TRBJ2-7	-	TRBV9	-	15	TGTGCCAGCAGCGTTTCGGGGGACAGTTACTACGAGCAGTACTTC	CASSVSGDSYYEQYF
TRBJ1-2	-	TRBV10-3	-	14	TGTGCCATCAGTGAGGGGGGTCAGCGAGGGGGCTACACCTTC	CAISEGGQRGGYTF
TRBJ2-2	TRBD1	TRBV9	-	13	TGTGCCAGCCACAGGGGGGACACCGGGGAGCTGTTTTTT	CASHRGDTGELFF
TRBJ2-2	-	TRBV7-9	-	13	TGTGCCAGCAGCTCCGACAGGCCCGTCGGGCTGTTTTTT	CASSSDRPVGLFF
TRBJ2-2	-	TRBV4-2	-	16	TGTGCCAGCAGCCAAGTTTCTAGCAGGTCAGCCGGGGAGCTGTTTTTT	CASSQVSSRSAGELFF
TRBJ1-3	-	TRBV3-1/TRBV3-2	-	14	TGTGCCAGCAGCCAAGGGGCGACAAGAAACACCATATATTTT	CASSQGATRNTIYF
TRBJ1-2	-	TRBV2	-	11	TGTGCCAGCAGTGAGTCCCCTGGCTACACCTTC	CASSESPGYTF
TRBJ2-4	TRBD2	TRBV9	-	15	TGTGCCAATATGGCGGGGGTACGAGCCAAAAACATTCAGTACTTC	CANMAGVRAKNIQYF
TRBJ1-1	-	TRBV18	-	13	TGTGCCAGCTTTCAGGGAAAAGGCACTGAAGCTTTCTTT	CASFQGKGTEAFF
TRBJ2-1	TRBD2	TRBV4-3	-	16	TGCGCCAGCAGCCCAACGGGACTAGCGGGGAGCCATGAGCAGTTCTTC	CASSPTGLAGSHEQFF
TRBJ1-2	TRBD1	TRBV19	-	14	TGTGCCAGCCCAGGCCGACAGGGTAGGGATGGCTACACCTTC	CASPGRQGRDGYTF
TRBJ1-1	TRBD1	TRBV5-1	-	14	TGCGCCAGCAGCTCGGGACAGGGGAACGCTGAAGCTTTCTTT	CASSSGQGNAEAFF
TRBJ2-1	-	TRBV6-5	-	13	TGTGCCAGCAGTTACTCGGAGGGGGGTAAGGGGTTCTTC	CASSYSEGGKGFF
TRBJ1-5	-	TRBV19	-	15	TGTGCCAGTAACCCTCTGGGGGTCGGCAATCAGCCCCAGCATTTT	CASNPLGVGNQPQHF
TRBJ1-4	-	TRBV3-1/TRBV3-2	few	12	TGTGCCAGCAGCCAAGGGCGTGAAAAACTGTTTTTT	CASSQGREKLFF